One sample yielded the 2 T cell receptor beta chains listed below, sequenced in a study of blood T cell repertoires in COVID-19. TCRdb's copy holds only in-frame clones and misses some; the assay was immunoSEQ multiplex PCR. The table has almost 90,000 clones, over 80% seen once. Sequenced material: peripheral blood. Source of these receptors: an elderly man with acute or convalescent COVID-19.

The chain carries TRBV6-5 and TRBJ2-7, with D possibly TRBD2 on 6 matching bases. Germline CDR1 reads MNHEY; CDR2 reads SVGAGI. This CDR3 comprises 14 residues. Trimming removed 8 bases from V and 0 bases from J, with 14 bases in between. The CDR3 here is CASRFVGSSYEQYF. The CDR3, as DNA: TGTGCCAGCCGCTTTGTCGGGAGCTCCTACGAGCAGTACTTC.

The chain uses TRBV18 and TRBJ1-1; 9 bases are a match to TRBD1. Germline CDR1 is KGHSH and CDR2 is LQKENI. Unmatched junction bases numbered 6, after V lost 2 bases and J lost 11 bases. CDR3 length: 13 amino acids. The CDR3 DNA follows: TGTGCCAGCTCACCAAGGACAGGGGCCTACGCTTTCTTT. Translated: CASSPRTGAYAFF.